The 8 T cell receptor beta chains in this list originate from one sample, sequenced in a study of regulatory T cells in long-lasting Graves disease. In building TCR beta libraries, iRepertoire HTBI primers were used together with Arm-PCR of CDR3 regions. TCRdb reprocessed the multiplex PCR reads with MiXCR, giving one entry per CDR3 protein. This sample has 200,000 to 250,000 distinct CDR3 sequences; roughly 19% occur once, and the top ten carry about an eighth. Time point defined: newly diagnosed GD, antithyroid drugs for less than 3 months. Making the TCR library involved RNA that had been extracted from PBMCs. A further study also used this sample, focusing on T cells in Graves' hyperthyroidism and ophthalmopathy.

This material consisted of peripheral blood mononuclear cells (PBMCs), taken at new diagnosis, from a patient treated with antithyroid drugs. Receptors were obtained from a woman in her twenties or thirties with Graves disease.

This clonotype was detected ten times or more. The chain links TRBV6-4 to TRBJ1-2, with a weak D call TRBD1 (5 bases). Germline values: CDR1 MRHNA, CDR2 SNTAGT. V dropped 2 bases and J dropped 8 bases, with 21 bases sitting between them. The CDR3 totals 16 residues. The CDR3 nucleotides are TGTGCCAGCAGTGACGGGGATGGGGGTGCCTCTTCCGGCTACACCTTC. Its protein product is CASSDGDGGASSGYTF.

This clonotype was detected many times. The genes are TRBV2 and TRBJ1-5, with unresolved D. Germline V gene sequence: CDR1 SNHLY, CDR2 FYNNEI. The CDR3 is made up of 13 amino acids. V was pared by 6 bases and J by 2 bases, with 8 bases between. This chain's CDR3 is CASRIGGNQPQHF. Written as DNA, the CDR3 is TGTGCCAGCAGGATAGGAGGCAATCAGCCCCAGCATTTT. Looking up the rest from reference TRBV2 and TRBJ1-5 gives the full variable domain: EPEVTQTPSHQVTQMGQEVILRCVPISNHLYFYWYRQILGQKVEFLVSFYNNEISEKSEIFDDQFSVERPDGSNFTLKIRSTKLEDSAMYFCASRIGGNQPQHFGDGTRLSIL.

A word on this clonotype: A far larger clone lies a single base away; this is likely a read error. This chain joins TRBV28 and TRBJ2-3; D remains unclear. The end of the DNA aligns better with TRBJ2-1, so the J call may be wrong. The CDR3 has 16 amino acids. Germline lookup yields CDR1 MDHEN and CDR2 SYDVKM. The CDR3 nucleotides read TGTGCCACCTTTGTTGGTATAACCAATATTTACAGTGAGCAGTTCTTC. Its protein is CATFVGITNIYSEQFF.

This clonotype has at least ten counts. The rearrangement joins TRBV6-1 to TRBJ2-3; maybe TRBD2 (5 bases). This CDR3 has 15 amino acids. V lost 5 bases and J 0 bases, leaving 12 bases between the germline ends. Germline loops: CDR1 MNHNS, CDR2 SASEGT. Here the CDR3 reads CASSPRGQSTDTQYF. In DNA, the CDR3 is TGTGCCAGCAGTCCTCGGGGTCAGAGCACAGATACGCAGTATTTT.

Many counts were recorded for this clonotype. The V call is TRBV5-5, the J call TRBJ1-2; TRBD1 agrees at 7 bases. This CDR3 spans 13 amino acids. Germline V gives CDR1 SGHKS, CDR2 YYEKEE (reference sequence). The J segment lost 4 bases and the V segment lost 5 bases, leaving 5 bases of the junction unmatched. This CDR3 reads CASSSGQVYGYTF. CDR3 bases: TGTGCCAGCAGTTCCGGACAGGTCTATGGCTACACCTTC. The full variable domain, rest sourced from reference TRBV5-5 and TRBJ1-2, is DAGVTQSPTHLIKTRGQQVTLRCSPISGHKSVSWYQQVLGQGPQFIFQYYEKEERGRGNFPDRFSARQFPNYSSELNVNALLLGDSALYLCASSSGQVYGYTFGSGTRLTVV.

This clonotype was counted at least ten times. The chain combines TRBV20-1 with TRBJ1-1, with 10 nucleotides matching TRBD1. Trimming removed 3 bases from V and 5 bases from J; junction bases left unmatched: 6. Germline CDR1 and CDR2: DFQATT and SNEGSKA (reference sequence). The CDR3 is made up of 14 amino acids. Here the CDR3 DNA reads TGCAGTGCTAGGGGGACAGGGGCTGGTACTGAAGCTTTCTTT. Its translation: CSARGTGAGTEAFF.

This clonotype was seen many times. The chain is built from TRBV27 and TRBJ1-2, with 8 bases aligning to TRBD1. Per germline, CDR1 MNHEY and CDR2 SMNVEV (reference sequence). V lost 4 bases and J lost 4; bases outside the gene matches: 5. There are 14 residues in the CDR3. CDR3 bases: TGTGCCAGCAGTTATCAGGGGGCGAGCTATGGCTACACCTTC. Translated, it gives CASSYQGASYGYTF.

The genes are TRBV5-8 and TRBJ1-5; D call uncertain. CDR1 SGHTS and CDR2 YDEGEE come from the germline V gene. The germline V and J ends were trimmed by 0 bases and 2 bases, with 15 bases remaining between them. The CDR3 totals 17 residues. CDR3 protein: CASSLAAFGIGNQPQHF. DNA of the CDR3: TGTGCCAGCAGCTTGGCGGCCTTCGGGATCGGCAATCAGCCCCAGCATTTT.